This TCR beta chain was found in a study of cytomegalovirus exposure and HLA in healthy donors. Germline-derived CDR1 and CDR2 are SGHRS and YFSETQ. The length of the CDR3 is 15 residues. Trimming shortened V by 1 base and J by 1 base, and 11 bases separated the two germline ends. The PCR employed 60 Vbeta primers together with 13 Jbeta primers. The protocol was immunoSEQ multiplex PCR, while the TCRdb copy is restricted to in-frame clones and leaves out a portion. Its listing shows fewer than 250,000 clones. This TCR was recovered from a woman under 40 in good health and CMV-seropositive. The sample taken for sequencing was PBMCs. The chain combines TRBV5-1 with TRBJ2-5; D unclear. The CDR3 reads CASSLNRGSQETQYF. The CDR3 region has the DNA TGCGCCAGCAGCTTGAATAGAGGCAGCCAAGAGACCCAGTACTTC.